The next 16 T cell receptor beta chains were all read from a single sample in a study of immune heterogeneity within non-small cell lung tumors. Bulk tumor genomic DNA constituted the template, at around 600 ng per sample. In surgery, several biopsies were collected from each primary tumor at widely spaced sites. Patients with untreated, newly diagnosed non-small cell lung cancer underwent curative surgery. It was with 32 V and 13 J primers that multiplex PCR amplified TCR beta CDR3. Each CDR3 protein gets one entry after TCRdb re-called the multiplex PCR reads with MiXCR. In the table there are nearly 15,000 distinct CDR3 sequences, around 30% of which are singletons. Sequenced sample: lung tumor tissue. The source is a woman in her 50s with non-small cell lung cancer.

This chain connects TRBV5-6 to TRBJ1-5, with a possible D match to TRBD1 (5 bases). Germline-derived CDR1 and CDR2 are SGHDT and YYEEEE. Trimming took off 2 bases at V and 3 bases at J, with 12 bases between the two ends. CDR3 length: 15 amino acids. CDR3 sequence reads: CASSLVQGDNQPQHF. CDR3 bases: TGTGCCAGCAGCTTAGTTCAGGGTGACAATCAGCCCCAGCATTTT.

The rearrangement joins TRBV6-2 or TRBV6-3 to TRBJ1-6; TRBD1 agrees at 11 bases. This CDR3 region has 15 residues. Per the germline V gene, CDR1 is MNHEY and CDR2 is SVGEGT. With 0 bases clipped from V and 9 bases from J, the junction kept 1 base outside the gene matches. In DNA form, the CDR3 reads TGTGCCAGCAGTTACTCGGACAGGGGGCCTTCACCCCTCCACTTT. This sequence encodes CASSYSDRGPSPLHF.

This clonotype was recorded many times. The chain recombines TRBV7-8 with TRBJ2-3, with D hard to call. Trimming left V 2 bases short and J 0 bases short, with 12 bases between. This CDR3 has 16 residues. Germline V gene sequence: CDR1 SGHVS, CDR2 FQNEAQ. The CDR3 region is CASSLWTFDSTDTQYF. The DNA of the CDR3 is TGTGCCAGCAGCTTATGGACCTTCGATAGCACAGATACGCAGTATTTT. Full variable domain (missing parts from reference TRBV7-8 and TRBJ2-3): GAGVSQSPRYKVAKRGQDVALRCDPISGHVSLFWYQQALGQGPEFLTYFQNEAQLDKSGLPSDRFFAERPEGSVSTLKIQRTQQEDSAVYLCASSLWTFDSTDTQYFGPGTRLTVL.

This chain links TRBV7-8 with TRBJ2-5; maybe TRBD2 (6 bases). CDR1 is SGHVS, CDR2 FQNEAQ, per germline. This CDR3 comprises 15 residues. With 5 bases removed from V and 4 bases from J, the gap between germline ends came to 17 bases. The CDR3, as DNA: TGTGCCAGCAGCCCACTTGGCGCGGGGACAGAGACCCAGTACTTC. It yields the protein CASSPLGAGTETQYF.

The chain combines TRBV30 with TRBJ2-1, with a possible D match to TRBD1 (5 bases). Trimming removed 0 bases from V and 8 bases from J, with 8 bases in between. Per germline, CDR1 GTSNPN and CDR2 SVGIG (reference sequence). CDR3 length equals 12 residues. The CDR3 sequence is CAWSVSRDEQFF. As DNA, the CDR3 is TGTGCCTGGAGTGTAAGCAGGGATGAGCAGTTCTTC.

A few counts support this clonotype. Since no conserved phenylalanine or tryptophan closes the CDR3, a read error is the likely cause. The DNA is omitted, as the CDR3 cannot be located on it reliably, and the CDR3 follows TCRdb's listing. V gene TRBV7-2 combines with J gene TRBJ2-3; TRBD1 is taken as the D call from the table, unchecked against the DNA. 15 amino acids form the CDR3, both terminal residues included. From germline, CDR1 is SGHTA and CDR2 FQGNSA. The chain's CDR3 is CASSLDMGREQYFGP.

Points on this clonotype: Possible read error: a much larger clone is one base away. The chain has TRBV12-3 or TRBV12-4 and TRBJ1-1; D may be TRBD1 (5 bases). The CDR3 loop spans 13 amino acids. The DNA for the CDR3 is TGTGCCGGCAGCTTGACAGCGAACACTGAAGCTTTCTTT. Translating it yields CAGSLTANTEAFF.

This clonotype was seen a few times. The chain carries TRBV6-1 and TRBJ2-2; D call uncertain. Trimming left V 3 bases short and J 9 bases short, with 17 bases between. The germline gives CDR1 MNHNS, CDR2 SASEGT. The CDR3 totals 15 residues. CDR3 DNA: TGTGCCAGCAGTGAGCTACAATCGGGCGCTTGGGAGCTGTTTTTT. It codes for CASSELQSGAWELFF.

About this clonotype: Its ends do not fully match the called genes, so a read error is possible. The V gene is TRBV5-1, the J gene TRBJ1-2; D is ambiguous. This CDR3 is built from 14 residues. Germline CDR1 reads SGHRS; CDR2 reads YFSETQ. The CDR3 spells CASSLLYGNYGYTF. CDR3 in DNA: TGTGCCAGCAGCTTGTTGTACGGGAACTATGGCTACACCTTC.

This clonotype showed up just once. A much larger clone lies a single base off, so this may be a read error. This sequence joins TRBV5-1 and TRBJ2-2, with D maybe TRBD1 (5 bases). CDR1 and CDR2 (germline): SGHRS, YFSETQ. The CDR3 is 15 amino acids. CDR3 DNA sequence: TGCGCCAGCAGCTCCATCGACAGAAACAGCGGGGAGCTGTTTTTT. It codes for CASSSIDRNSGELFF.

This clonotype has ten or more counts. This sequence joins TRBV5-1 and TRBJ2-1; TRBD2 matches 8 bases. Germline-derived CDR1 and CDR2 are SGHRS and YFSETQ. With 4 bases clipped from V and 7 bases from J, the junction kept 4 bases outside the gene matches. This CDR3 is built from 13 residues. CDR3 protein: CASSGTSGNEQFF. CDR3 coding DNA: TGCGCCAGCAGCGGTACTAGCGGTAATGAGCAGTTCTTC.

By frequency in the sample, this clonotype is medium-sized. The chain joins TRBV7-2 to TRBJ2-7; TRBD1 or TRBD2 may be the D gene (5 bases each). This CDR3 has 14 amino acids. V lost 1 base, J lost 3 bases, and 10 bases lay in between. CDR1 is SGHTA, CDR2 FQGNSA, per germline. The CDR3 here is CASSLEGPLYEQYF. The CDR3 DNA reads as TGTGCCAGCAGCTTAGAGGGACCCCTCTACGAGCAGTACTTC.

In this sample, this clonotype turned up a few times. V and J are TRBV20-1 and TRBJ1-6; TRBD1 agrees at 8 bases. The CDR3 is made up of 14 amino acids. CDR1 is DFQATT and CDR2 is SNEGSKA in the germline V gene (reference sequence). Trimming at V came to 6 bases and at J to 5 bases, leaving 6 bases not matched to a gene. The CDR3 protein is CSAPQGADNSPLHF. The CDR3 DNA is TGCAGTGCACCCCAGGGGGCAGATAATTCACCCCTCCACTTT.

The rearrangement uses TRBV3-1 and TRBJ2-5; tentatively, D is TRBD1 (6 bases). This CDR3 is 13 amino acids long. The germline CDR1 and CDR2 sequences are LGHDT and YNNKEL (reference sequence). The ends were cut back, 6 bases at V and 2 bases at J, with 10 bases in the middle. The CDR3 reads CASRYREQETQYF. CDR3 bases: TGTGCCAGCAGATACAGGGAGCAAGAGACCCAGTACTTC.

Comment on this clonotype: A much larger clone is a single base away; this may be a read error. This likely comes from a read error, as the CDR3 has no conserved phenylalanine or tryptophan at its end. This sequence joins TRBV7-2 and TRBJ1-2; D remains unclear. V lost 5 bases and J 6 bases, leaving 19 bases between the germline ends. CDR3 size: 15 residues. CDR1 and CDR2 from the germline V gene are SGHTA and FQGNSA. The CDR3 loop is CASSPPGGLPDGYTL. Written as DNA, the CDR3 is TGTGCCAGCAGCCCCCCCGGTGGGCTGCCGGATGGCTACACCCTC.

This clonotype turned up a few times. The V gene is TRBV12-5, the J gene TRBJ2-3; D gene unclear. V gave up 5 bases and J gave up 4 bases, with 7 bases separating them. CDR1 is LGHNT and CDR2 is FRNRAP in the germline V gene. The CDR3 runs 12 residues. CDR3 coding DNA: TGTGCTAGTGGTCCTGGCTCAGATACGCAGTATTTT. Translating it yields CASGPGSDTQYF.